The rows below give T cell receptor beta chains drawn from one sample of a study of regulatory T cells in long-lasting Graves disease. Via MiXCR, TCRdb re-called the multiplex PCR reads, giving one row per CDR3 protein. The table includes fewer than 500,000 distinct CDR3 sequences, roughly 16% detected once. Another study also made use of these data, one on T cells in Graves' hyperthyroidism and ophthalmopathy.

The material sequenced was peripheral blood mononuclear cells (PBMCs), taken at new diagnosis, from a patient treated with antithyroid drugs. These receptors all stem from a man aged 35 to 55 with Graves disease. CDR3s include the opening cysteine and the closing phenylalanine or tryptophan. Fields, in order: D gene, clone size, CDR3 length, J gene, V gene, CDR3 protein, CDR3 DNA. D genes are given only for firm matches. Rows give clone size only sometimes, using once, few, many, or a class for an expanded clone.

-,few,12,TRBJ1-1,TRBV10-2,CASSELGAEAFF,TGCGCCAGCAGTGAGTTGGGGGCTGAAGCTTTCTTT
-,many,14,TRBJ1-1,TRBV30,CAWSRPLGNTEAFF,TGTGCCTGGAGTCGACCCCTCGGGAACACTGAAGCTTTCTTT
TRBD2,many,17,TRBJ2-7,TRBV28,CASRTRKGREWGYEQYF,TGTGCCAGCAGGACAAGAAAGGGGAGGGAATGGGGCTACGAGCAGTACTTC
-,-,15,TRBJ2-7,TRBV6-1,CASRESPGELYEQYF,TGTGCCAGCAGAGAATCCCCGGGAGAACTCTACGAGCAGTACTTC
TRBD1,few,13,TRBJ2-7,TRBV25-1,CASSLTGVVKQYF,TGTGCCAGCAGTCTGACAGGGGTTGTCAAGCAGTACTTC
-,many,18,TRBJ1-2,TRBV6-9,CASSYLGVLNSGAGGYTF,TGTGCCAGCAGTTACCTCGGGGTACTGAACTCCGGGGCGGGAGGCTACACCTTC
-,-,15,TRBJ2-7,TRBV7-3,CASSLSGGTSYEQYF,TGTGCCAGCAGCTTAAGCGGGGGCACCTCCTACGAGCAGTACTTC
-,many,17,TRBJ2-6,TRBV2,CASSHSDSASGANVLTF,TGTGCCAGCAGTCACTCGGACAGCGCCTCTGGGGCCAACGTCCTGACTTTC
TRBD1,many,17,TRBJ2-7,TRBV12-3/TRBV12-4,CASSFGSQGAPTYEQYF,TGTGCCAGCAGTTTCGGATCACAGGGGGCTCCAACCTACGAGCAGTACTTC
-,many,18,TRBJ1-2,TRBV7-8,CASTLNGRISGEEYGYTF,TGTGCCAGCACCCTAAATGGGAGGATTTCGGGGGAGGAATATGGCTACACCTTC
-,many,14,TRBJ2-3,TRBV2,CASSEIRDTDTQYF,TGTGCCAGCAGTGAAATCAGGGACACAGATACGCAGTATTTT
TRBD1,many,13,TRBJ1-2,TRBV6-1,CASSPRQGFGYTF,TGTGCCAGCAGCCCCCGACAGGGGTTCGGCTACACCTTC
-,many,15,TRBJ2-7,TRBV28,CASSSPSSSLYEQYF,TGTGCCAGCAGTTCCCCTAGTAGTTCCCTCTACGAGCAGTACTTC
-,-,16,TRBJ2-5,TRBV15,CATSRGIDSLTGAQYF,TGTGCCACCAGCAGGGGTATTGACAGTCTCACGGGGGCCCAGTACTTC
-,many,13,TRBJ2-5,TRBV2,CASNPGGQETQYF,TGTGCCAGCAACCCCGGTGGACAAGAGACCCAGTACTTC
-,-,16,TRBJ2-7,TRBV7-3,CASSLIPKRPPYEQYF,TGTGCCAGCAGCTTAATTCCGAAAAGACCCCCCTACGAGCAGTACTTC
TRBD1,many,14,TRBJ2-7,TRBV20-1,CSAGRRDSSYEQYF,TGCAGTGCTGGACGAAGGGACAGCTCCTACGAGCAGTACTTC
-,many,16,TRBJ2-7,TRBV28,CASRLRRQPLPYEQYF,TGTGCCAGCCGGCTCAGACGACAACCATTGCCCTACGAGCAGTACTTC
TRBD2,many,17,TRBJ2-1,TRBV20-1,CSAQGSGRASGYNEQFF,TGCAGTGCCCAGGGCAGCGGGAGGGCCTCGGGATACAATGAGCAGTTCTTC
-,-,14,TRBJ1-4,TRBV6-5,CASSYGGEEKKLFF,TGTGCCAGCAGTTACGGGGGAGAGGAGAAAAAACTGTTTTTT
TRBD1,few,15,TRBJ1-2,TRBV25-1,CASSDSGTASYGYTF,TGTGCCAGCAGTGACTCCGGGACAGCTAGCTATGGCTACACCTTC
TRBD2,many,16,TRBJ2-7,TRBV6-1,CASSPLRRESDYEQYF,TGTGCCAGCAGTCCCCTGCGGCGGGAGTCCGATTACGAGCAGTACTTC
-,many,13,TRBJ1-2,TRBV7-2,CASSFGTEYGYTF,TGTGCCAGCAGCTTTGGGACCGAGTATGGCTACACCTTC
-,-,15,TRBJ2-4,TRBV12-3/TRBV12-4,CASSRYRENKNIQYF,TGTGCCAGCAGCCGATACAGGGAAAACAAAAACATTCAGTACTTC
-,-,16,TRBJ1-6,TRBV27,CASSLQVQGRGSPLHF,TGTGCCAGCAGTTTACAGGTACAGGGAAGAGGTTCACCCCTCCACTTT
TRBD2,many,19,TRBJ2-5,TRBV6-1,CASSEWWLAGDPGKETQYF,TGTGCCAGCAGTGAATGGTGGCTAGCGGGAGACCCCGGGAAAGAGACCCAGTACTTC
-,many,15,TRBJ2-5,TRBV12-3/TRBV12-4,CASSYNSGDQETQYF,TGTGCCAGCAGTTATAACAGCGGAGACCAAGAGACCCAGTACTTC
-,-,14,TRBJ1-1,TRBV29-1,CSVEDFRENTEAFF,TGCAGCGTTGAAGATTTCAGGGAGAACACTGAAGCTTTCTTT
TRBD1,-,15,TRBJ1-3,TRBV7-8,CASSLRGQGGNTIYF,TGTGCCAGCAGCTTAAGGGGACAGGGGGGAAACACCATATATTTT
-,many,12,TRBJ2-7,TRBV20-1,CSATTGLYEQYF,TGCAGTGCCACTACGGGGCTCTACGAGCAGTACTTC
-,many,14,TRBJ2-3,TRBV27,CASRYRWAGDTQYF,TGTGCCAGCAGGTACCGGTGGGCTGGAGATACGCAGTATTTT
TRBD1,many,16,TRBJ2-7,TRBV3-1,CASSHYSDRISYEQYF,TGTGCCAGCAGCCACTACTCGGACAGGATTTCCTACGAGCAGTACTTC
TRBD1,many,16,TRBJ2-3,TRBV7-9,CASSRTRTGVADTQYF,TGTGCCAGCAGCCGCACCCGGACAGGGGTGGCAGATACGCAGTATTTT
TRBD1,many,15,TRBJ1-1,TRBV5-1,CASSLDRGQYTEAFF,TGCGCCAGCAGCTTGGACAGGGGGCAGTACACTGAAGCTTTCTTT
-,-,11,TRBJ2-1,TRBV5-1,CASSSLGEASF,TGCGCCAGCAGTTCCCTGGGTGAGGCCTCATTC
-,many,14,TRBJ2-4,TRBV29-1,CSVYESVDKNIQYF,TGCAGCGTTTACGAGAGTGTTGACAAAAACATTCAGTACTTC
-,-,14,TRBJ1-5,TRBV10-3,CAISERGGNQPQHF,TGTGCCATCAGTGAGAGGGGGGGGAATCAGCCCCAGCATTTT
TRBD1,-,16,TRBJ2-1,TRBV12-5,CASGLYGTGTYREQFF,TGTGCTAGTGGTTTGTACGGGACAGGGACATACCGTGAGCAGTTCTTC
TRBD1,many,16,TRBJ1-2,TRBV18,CASSALTGEGDYGYTF,TGTGCCAGCTCTGCCTTAACAGGGGAAGGCGACTATGGCTACACCTTC
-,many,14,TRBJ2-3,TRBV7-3,CASSLTGGGDTQYF,TGTGCCAGCAGCTTAACCGGAGGGGGAGATACGCAGTATTTT
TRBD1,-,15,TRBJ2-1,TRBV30,CACQIRDRGHNEQFF,TGTGCCTGCCAAATCCGGGACAGGGGGCACAATGAGCAGTTCTTC
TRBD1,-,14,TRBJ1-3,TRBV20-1,CSASQGASGNTIYF,TGCAGTGCTAGTCAGGGGGCATCTGGAAACACCATATATTTT
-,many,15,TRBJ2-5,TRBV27,CASSPLQGGVETQYF,TGTGCCAGCAGTCCGCTACAGGGAGGGGTGGAGACCCAGTACTTC
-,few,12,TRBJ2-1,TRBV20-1,CSASWQINEQFF,TGCAGTGCTAGTTGGCAGATCAATGAGCAGTTCTTC
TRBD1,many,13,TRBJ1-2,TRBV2,CASRGQGAPGYTF,TGTGCCAGCAGAGGACAGGGCGCCCCTGGCTACACCTTC
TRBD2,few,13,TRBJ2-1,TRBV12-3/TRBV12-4,CASSWTGGDEQFF,TGTGCCAGCAGTTGGACGGGGGGGGATGAGCAGTTCTTC
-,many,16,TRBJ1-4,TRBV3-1,CASSPLDSLSNEKLFF,TGTGCCAGCAGCCCCCTCGACAGCCTCTCTAATGAAAAACTGTTTTTT
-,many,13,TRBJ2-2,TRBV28,CASSRTVSGELFF,TGTGCCAGCAGCAGGACAGTTAGTGGGGAGCTGTTTTTT
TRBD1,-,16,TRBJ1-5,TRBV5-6,CASSSGQGAVNQPQHF,TGTGCCAGCAGCTCGGGACAGGGGGCGGTCAATCAGCCCCAGCATTTT
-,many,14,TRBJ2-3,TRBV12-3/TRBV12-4,CASSLEREADTQYF,TGTGCCAGCAGTTTAGAGAGGGAGGCAGATACGCAGTATTTT
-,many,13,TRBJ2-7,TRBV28,CASGPSPSYEQYF,TGTGCCAGCGGCCCCAGCCCCTCCTACGAGCAGTACTTC
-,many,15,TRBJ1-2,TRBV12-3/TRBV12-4,CASSLALHTPYGYTF,TGTGCCAGCAGTTTAGCGCTGCACACCCCCTATGGCTACACCTTC
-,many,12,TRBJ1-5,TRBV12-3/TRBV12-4,CASSSEGKPQHF,TGTGCCAGCTCCTCTGAAGGAAAGCCCCAGCATTTT
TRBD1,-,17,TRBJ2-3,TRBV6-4,CASSVIAGGAGFGTQYF,TGTGCCAGCAGTGTCATAGCAGGGGGCGCCGGCTTTGGTACGCAGTATTTT